A single sample gave rise to the 10 T cell receptor beta chains below, sequenced in a study of cytomegalovirus exposure and HLA in healthy donors. Vbeta (60) and Jbeta (13) primers were used in the PCR. Sequencing was performed with immunoSEQ multiplex PCR; in TCRdb, only in-frame clones are kept and a portion is missing. The sample table includes 55,000 to 80,000 clones. Specimen: PBMCs. These receptors came from a man aged 40-49 years in good health and CMV-seronegative.

The DNA for the CDR3 is TGTGCCAGCAGTTTAAGCGGGGGGGCCGGATGGGAGACCCAGTACTTC. Its translation is CASSLSGGAGWETQYF. V gene TRBV11-3 combines with J gene TRBJ2-5; 10 bases line up with TRBD2. The CDR3 totals 16 residues. V lost 6 bases to trimming and J lost 5 bases; unmatched junction nucleotides: 12. The V gene's germline CDR1 is SGHNT and CDR2 YENEEA.

This chain connects TRBV30 to TRBJ1-2; 7 positions match TRBD1. Trimming at V came to 5 bases and at J to 2 bases, leaving 2 bases not matched to a gene. CDR3 length equals 12 residues. The V gene's germline CDR1 is GTSNPN and CDR2 SVGIG (reference sequence). This chain's CDR3 is CAWYRGNYGYTF. The CDR3 DNA follows: TGTGCCTGGTACAGGGGAAACTATGGCTACACCTTC. The whole variable domain, remainder taken from reference TRBV30 and TRBJ1-2, is SQTIHQWPATLVQPVGSPLSLECTVEGTSNPNLYWYRQAAGRGLQLLFYSVGIGQISSEVPQNLSASRPQDRQFILSSKKLLLSDSGFYLCAWYRGNYGYTFGSGTRLTVV.

The J gene is TRBJ1-1, the V gene TRBV6-5; D gene ambiguous. V lost 6 bases to trimming and J lost 4 bases, with 9 bases between them. Per the germline V gene, CDR1 is MNHEY and CDR2 is SVGAGI. The CDR3 sequence is 12 residues long. CDR3 region: CASSSLATEAFF. The CDR3 coding sequence is TGTGCCAGCAGCTCCTTGGCCACTGAAGCTTTCTTT.

The genes are TRBV2 and TRBJ1-1; D is possibly TRBD1 (6 bases). Trimming removed 8 bases at V and 6 bases at J, with 16 bases between. Per germline, CDR1 SNHLY and CDR2 FYNNEI. The CDR3 is made up of 13 amino acids. CDR3 protein: CASRGDTGPEAFF. The CDR3 bases are TGTGCCAGCCGTGGGGACACAGGGCCTGAAGCTTTCTTT. The whole variable domain, remainder taken from reference TRBV2 and TRBJ1-1, is EPEVTQTPSHQVTQMGQEVILRCVPISNHLYFYWYRQILGQKVEFLVSFYNNEISEKSEIFDDQFSVERPDGSNFTLKIRSTKLEDSAMYFCASRGDTGPEAFFGQGTRLTVV.

The genes are TRBV7-2 and TRBJ1-5; D is ambiguous. V lost 6 bases to trimming and J lost 0 bases, with 12 bases between them. This CDR3 has 15 amino acids. Germline V CDR1 and CDR2: SGHTA, FQGNSA. The CDR3 bases are TGTGCCAGCAGTTTCACGGTTAATAGCAATCAGCCCCAGCATTTT. Protein product: CASSFTVNSNQPQHF.

The chain carries TRBV6-1 and TRBJ2-7; D is possibly TRBD1 (5 bases). The germline V and J ends were trimmed by 6 bases and 5 bases, with 8 bases remaining between them. This CDR3 is 11 amino acids long. Germline V CDR1 and CDR2: MNHNS, SASEGT. CDR3 bases: TGTGCCAGCAGGATAGGGGACGAGCAGTACTTC. Its protein is CASRIGDEQYF.

The J gene is TRBJ2-7, the V gene TRBV25-1; 10 bases align to TRBD1. This CDR3 region has 16 residues. CDR1 is MGHDK and CDR2 is SYGVNS in the germline V gene. The J segment lost 3 bases and the V segment lost 2 bases, leaving 7 bases of the junction unmatched. The CDR3: CASSEDRTGGFYEQYF. For the CDR3, the DNA is TGTGCCAGCAGTGAAGACCGGACAGGGGGTTTCTACGAGCAGTACTTC.

The chain recombines TRBV5-6 with TRBJ2-3; the D gene is possibly TRBD1 (6 bases). V lost 1 base and J lost 3, with 9 bases in between. Germline CDR1 and CDR2: SGHDT and YYEEEE. The length of the CDR3 is 14 residues. In DNA form, the CDR3 reads TGTGCCAGCAGCTTGACAGGGAGTACAGATACGCAGTATTTT. It encodes CASSLTGSTDTQYF.

The gene calls are TRBV6-5 and TRBJ2-7, with D possibly being TRBD1 (5 bases). V dropped 6 bases and J dropped 1 base, with 10 bases sitting between them. The germline V gene encodes CDR1 MNHEY and CDR2 SVGAGI. CDR3 length: 13 residues. The DNA for the CDR3 is TGTGCCAGCAGGTCTAGGGGTTCCTACGAGCAGTACTTC. It specifies CASRSRGSYEQYF.

The CDR3 coding sequence is TGTGCCAGTAGCACCGCCGGGACTAGCACAGATACGCAGTATTTT. Translated: CASSTAGTSTDTQYF. This chain connects TRBV19 to TRBJ2-3; D is perhaps TRBD2 (6 bases). The germline CDR1 and CDR2 sequences are LNHDA and SQIVND (reference sequence). The CDR3 length is 15 residues. V was pared by 6 bases and J by 0 bases, with 13 bases between.